The entry below describes one TCR beta chain. Under the authors' procedure: The authors estimated nucleated cell counts from reference gene primer amplification. Measured with immunoSEQ multiplex PCR; TCRdb has only the in-frame clones, and not every one. D and trimming come from the DNA, and the V and J calls and clone size come from that table. Altogether 200,000 or so clones are present, 80% being singletons, with the ten largest covering less than 7%. This specimen comes from a study of blood T cell repertoires in COVID-19. Study-level information: PBMCs, B-cell-depleted T cells, or T cells were the source of the cDNA or gDNA that made up the material.

V was clipped by 6 bases and J by 4 bases; unmatched bases: 7. Germline-derived CDR1 and CDR2 are SNHLY and FYNNEI. The CDR3 loop spans 15 amino acids. Sequencing was carried out using peripheral blood. The TCR was taken from a woman between 70 and 85 years old with acute or convalescent COVID-19. This chain uses TRBV2 with TRBJ2-3; 10 bases are shared with TRBD1. The CDR3 spells CASRGTGVSADTQYF. CDR3 nucleotide sequence: TGTGCCAGCAGGGGGACAGGGGTATCCGCAGATACGCAGTATTTT.